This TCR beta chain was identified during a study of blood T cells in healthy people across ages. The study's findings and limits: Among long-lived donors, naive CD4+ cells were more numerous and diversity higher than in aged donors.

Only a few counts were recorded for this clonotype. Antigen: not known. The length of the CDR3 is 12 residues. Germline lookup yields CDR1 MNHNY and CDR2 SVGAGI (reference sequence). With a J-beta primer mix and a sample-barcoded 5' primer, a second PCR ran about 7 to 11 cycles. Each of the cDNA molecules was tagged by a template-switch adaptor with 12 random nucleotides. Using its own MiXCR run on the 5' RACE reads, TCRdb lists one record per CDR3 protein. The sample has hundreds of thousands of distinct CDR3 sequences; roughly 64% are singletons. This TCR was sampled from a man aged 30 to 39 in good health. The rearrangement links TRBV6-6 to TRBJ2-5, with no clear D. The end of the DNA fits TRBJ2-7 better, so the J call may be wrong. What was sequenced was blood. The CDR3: CASSYSRNEQYF. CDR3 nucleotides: TGTGCCAGCAGTTACTCGAGAAACGAGCAGTACTTC.